The source of this T cell receptor beta chain is a study of cytomegalovirus exposure and HLA in healthy donors. General observations from the study: What a later analysis showed was that several of the most significant clusters appeared linked to common viral pathogens. Equally common other TCR beta chains were less clonally expanded than HLA-associated ones, a later analysis found. Most of the TCR beta V segments (in an earlier analysis) were productive either about 87% or about 30% of the time.

To note about this clone: Antigen unknown.

The primer mix had 60 Vbeta and 13 Jbeta primers. The table came from immunoSEQ multiplex PCR; TCRdb's copy has only in-frame clones and leaves some out. The sample carries approximately 53,000 clones, 60% to 75% recorded once. V was clipped by 11 bases and J by 2 bases; unmatched bases: 7. The CDR3 is 15 amino acids. Germline lookup yields CDR1 ENHRY and CDR2 SYGVKD. These donors counted as nominally healthy when sampled, but unrecorded immune exposures were likely. Source material: PBMCs. This sequence was found in a woman aged 45-60 years in good health and CMV-seronegative. V usage is TRBV10-3 and J usage is TRBJ2-2; 11 nucleotides align to TRBD2. CDR3 sequence reads: CAVPTSGGNTGELFF. The CDR3 coding sequence is TGTGCCGTCCCCACTAGCGGGGGTAACACCGGGGAGCTGTTTTTT.